The TCR beta chain under discussion was sequenced for a study of T cells in Graves' hyperthyroidism and ophthalmopathy. RNA transcripts gave rise to amplified TCR beta CDR3 regions. The TCR CDR3 was amplified in a first-round RT-PCR using the HTBI primer set. TCRdb redid the calling of the multiplex PCR reads with MiXCR, one entry per CDR3 protein. This table has tens of thousands of distinct CDR3 sequences, roughly 52% appearing once. The sample holds one count of this clonotype. The specimen was blood. This sequence was found in a woman under 40 with Graves' ophthalmopathy.

CDR3 nucleotides: TGCGCCAGCCAAGATCGGACTAGCGGGATCAGAGATACGCAGTATTTT. As protein: CASQDRTSGIRDTQYF. The chain couples TRBV10-2 to TRBJ2-3, with TRBD2 identical over 12 bases. The V segment lost 8 bases and the J segment 5 bases; nucleotides outside the gene matches: 11. From germline, CDR1 is WSHSY and CDR2 SAAADI. The CDR3 length is 16 residues.